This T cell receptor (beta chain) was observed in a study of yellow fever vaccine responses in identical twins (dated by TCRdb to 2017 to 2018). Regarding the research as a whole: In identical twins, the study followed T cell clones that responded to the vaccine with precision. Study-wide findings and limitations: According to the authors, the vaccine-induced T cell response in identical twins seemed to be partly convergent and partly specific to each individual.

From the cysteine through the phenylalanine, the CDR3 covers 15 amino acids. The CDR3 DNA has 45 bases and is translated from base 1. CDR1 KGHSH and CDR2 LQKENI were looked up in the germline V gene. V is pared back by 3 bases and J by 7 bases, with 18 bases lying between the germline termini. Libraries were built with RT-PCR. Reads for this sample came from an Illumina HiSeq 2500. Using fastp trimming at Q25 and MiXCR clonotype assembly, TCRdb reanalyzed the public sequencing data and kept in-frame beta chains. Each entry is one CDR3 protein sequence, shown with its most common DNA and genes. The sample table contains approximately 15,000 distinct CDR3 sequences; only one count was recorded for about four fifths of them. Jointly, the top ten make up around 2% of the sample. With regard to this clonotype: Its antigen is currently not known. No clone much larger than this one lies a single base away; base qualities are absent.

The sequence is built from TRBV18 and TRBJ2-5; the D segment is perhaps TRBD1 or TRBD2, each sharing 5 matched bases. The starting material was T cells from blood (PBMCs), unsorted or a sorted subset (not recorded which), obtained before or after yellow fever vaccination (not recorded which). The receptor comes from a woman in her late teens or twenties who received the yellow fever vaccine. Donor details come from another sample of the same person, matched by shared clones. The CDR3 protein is CASSPLRGVDGTQYF. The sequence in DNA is TGTGCCAGCTCACCCCTCCGAGGGGTGGACGGGACCCAGTACTTC. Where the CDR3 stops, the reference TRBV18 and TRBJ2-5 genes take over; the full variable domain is NAGVMQNPRHLVRRRGQEARLRCSPMKGHSHVYWYRQLPEEGLKFMVYLQKENIIDESGMPKERFSAEFPKEGPSILRIQQVVRGDSAAYFCASSPLRGVDGTQYFGPGTRLLVL.